What follows are 26 T cell receptor beta chains derived from one specimen sequenced in a study of blood T cell repertoires in COVID-19. Assay: immunoSEQ multiplex PCR; the TCRdb copy retains only in-frame clones and omits some. This table holds 85,000 to 100,000 clones, around 88% found once. The sample taken for sequencing was peripheral blood. These receptors were taken from a woman in her sixties with COVID-19, enrolled during active disease.

Concerning this clone: One junction end disagrees with the germline gene, perhaps due to a read error. The V gene is TRBV6-2 or TRBV6-3, the J gene TRBJ1-4; perhaps TRBD1 as D (6 bases). This CDR3 spans 15 amino acids. The germline gives CDR1 MNHEY, CDR2 SVGEGT. DNA for the CDR3: TGTGCCAGCAGTTACACAGGGACAACGAATGAAAAACTGTTTTTT. The encoded protein is CASSYTGTTNEKLFF.

The chain has TRBV7-9 and TRBJ2-1; TRBD1 matches 7 bases. CDR1 and CDR2 (germline): SEHNR, FQNEAQ (reference sequence). The CDR3 sequence is 14 residues long. V shed 6 bases, J shed 8 bases, and the junction held 10 bases outside the gene matches. CDR3 region: CASSPTGWFYEQFF. Here the CDR3 DNA reads TGTGCCAGCAGTCCGACAGGGTGGTTCTATGAGCAGTTCTTC.

J is TRBJ2-1 and V is TRBV7-2; weak D call: TRBD2 (5 bases). Germline CDR1 reads SGHTA; CDR2 reads FQGNSA. Trimming stripped 4 bases from V and 4 bases from J, with 11 bases between. This CDR3 has 14 amino acids. CDR3 amino acids: CASSYPGVYNEQFF. The CDR3 bases are TGTGCCAGCAGCTACCCCGGGGTATACAATGAGCAGTTCTTC.

V is TRBV27 and J is TRBJ2-5; 10 bases agree with TRBD1. V dropped 6 bases and J dropped 4; count of bases not matched to a gene: 8. Germline lookup yields CDR1 MNHEY and CDR2 SMNVEV (reference sequence). The CDR3 length is 15 residues. The CDR3 protein is CASSSGTGVGETQYF. CDR3 DNA: TGTGCCAGCAGCTCCGGGACAGGGGTTGGAGAGACCCAGTACTTC.

The V and J genes are TRBV7-8 and TRBJ2-7; TRBD1 might be the D (5 bases). Germline lookup yields CDR1 SGHVS and CDR2 FQNEAQ. CDR3 length: 13 residues. V gave up 3 bases and J gave up 7 bases, with 13 bases separating them. CDR3 sequence: CASSFVEGEEQYF. The CDR3 DNA sequence: TGTGCCAGCAGCTTTGTCGAAGGGGAAGAGCAGTACTTC.

V usage is TRBV28 and J usage is TRBJ2-3, with D possibly being TRBD1 (6 bases). The CDR3 has 15 amino acids. Germline loops: CDR1 MDHEN, CDR2 SYDVKM. V gave up 6 bases and J gave up 5 bases, with 18 bases separating them. CDR3 sequence reads: CASSPSSQGRDTQYF. The CDR3 nucleotides read TGTGCCAGCAGCCCCTCCTCTCAGGGGAGAGATACGCAGTATTTT.

The V and J genes are TRBV30 and TRBJ1-5; TRBD1 aligns across 8 bases. Germline CDR1 and CDR2: GTSNPN and SVGIG (reference sequence). CDR3 size: 13 residues. V lost 5 bases, J lost 5 bases, and 5 bases stayed unmatched. The CDR3 loop is CAWGDRGDQPQHF. The CDR3 DNA is TGTGCCTGGGGCGACAGGGGTGATCAGCCCCAGCATTTT.

The rearrangement joins TRBV30 to TRBJ2-1; 8 bases fit TRBD2. This CDR3 spans 13 amino acids. J was trimmed by 15 bases and V by 4 bases; bases with no gene match: 14. The germline CDR1 and CDR2 sequences are GTSNPN and SVGIG (reference sequence). The DNA of the CDR3 is TGTGCCTGGATCAAGCCGGGAGGGTCCTACGCGTTCTTC. Amino acids: CAWIKPGGSYAFF.

This chain links TRBV5-6 with TRBJ2-2; maybe TRBD1 (5 bases). The ends were cut back, 4 bases at V and 8 bases at J, with 12 bases in the middle. The CDR3 runs 13 residues. Germline V gene lookup returns CDR1 SGHDT and CDR2 YYEEEE. DNA of the CDR3: TGTGCCAGCAGCGTTAGGGGTTCGGGGGAGCTGTTTTTT. Its protein product is CASSVRGSGELFF. Full variable domain (outside the CDR3, taken from reference TRBV5-6 and TRBJ2-2): DAGVTQSPTHLIKTRGQQVTLRCSPKSGHDTVSWYQQALGQGPQFIFQYYEEEERQRGNFPDRFSGHQFPNYSSELNVNALLLGDSALYLCASSVRGSGELFFGEGSRLTVL.

This chain connects TRBV6-5 to TRBJ2-3, with 8 positions matching TRBD2. CDR3 size: 15 residues. V was clipped by 5 bases and J by 4 bases; unmatched bases: 8. The germline CDR1 and CDR2 sequences are MNHEY and SVGAGI. CDR3 coding DNA: TGTGCCAGCAGTCAGTTGACGGGGGGGGCAGATACGCAGTATTTT. Translating it yields CASSQLTGGADTQYF.

V usage is TRBV5-1 and J usage is TRBJ2-2; D is perhaps TRBD2 (6 bases). CDR1 is SGHRS, CDR2 YFSETQ, per germline. The CDR3 sequence is 14 residues long. The V end lost 8 bases, the J end lost 0 bases, and 11 bases lay between the germline ends. For the CDR3, the DNA is TGCGCCAGTACGGGAGTTTCGAACACCGGGGAGCTGTTTTTT. Amino acid sequence: CASTGVSNTGELFF. Full variable domain (rest looked up from reference TRBV5-1 and TRBJ2-2): KAGVTQTPRYLIKTRGQQVTLSCSPISGHRSVSWYQQTPGQGLQFLFEYFSETQRNKGNFPGRFSGRQFSNSRSEMNVSTLELGDSALYLCASTGVSNTGELFFGEGSRLTVL.

The chain couples TRBV6-5 to TRBJ2-3; no reliable D call. CDR1 and CDR2 (germline): MNHEY, SVGAGI. The CDR3 spans 13 residues. The V end was cut by 6 bases, the J end by 2 bases, with 9 bases between. DNA of the CDR3: TGTGCCAGCAGGCCGCACTCCACAGATACGCAGTATTTT. Translating gives CASRPHSTDTQYF.

The table lists this clone with a count of one. This rearrangement joins TRBV11-2 to TRBJ1-1, with D possibly being TRBD1 (5 bases). V lost 5 bases to trimming and J lost 2 bases, with 9 bases between them. The CDR3 consists of 13 residues. In germline, CDR1 is SGHAT, CDR2 FQNNGV. In DNA, the CDR3 is TGTGCCAGCAGCCCGGACACCAACACTGAAGCTTTCTTT. Its protein is CASSPDTNTEAFF.

The chain joins TRBV28 to TRBJ2-1; maybe TRBD1 (5 bases). The CDR3 is 16 residues long. The V gene's germline CDR1 is MDHEN and CDR2 SYDVKM. V was clipped by 5 bases and J by 0 bases, with 14 bases between them. CDR3 DNA sequence: TGTGCCAGCAGTACACGACAGCCACCCTCCTACAATGAGCAGTTCTTC. Translated: CASSTRQPPSYNEQFF.

V is TRBV4-2 and J is TRBJ1-2; 9 positions match TRBD1. V lost 1 base, J lost 5 bases, and 2 bases stayed unmatched. Germline CDR1 LGHNA, CDR2 YNFKEQ. This CDR3 region has 14 residues. Here the CDR3 DNA reads TGTGCCAGCAGCCAAGGTGACAGGGGGTATGGCTACACCTTC. Translating it yields CASSQGDRGYGYTF.

The chain recombines TRBV9 with TRBJ2-2; possibly TRBD1 for D (6 bases). Germline CDR1 SGDLS, CDR2 YYNGEE. This CDR3 is 16 amino acids long. The V end was cut by 0 bases, the J end by 0 bases, with 9 bases between. The CDR3 loop is CASSVVAGANTGELFF. The DNA for the CDR3 is TGTGCCAGCAGCGTAGTCGCAGGGGCGAACACCGGGGAGCTGTTTTTT.

This clone has just one count. The chain links TRBV11-2 to TRBJ1-2; D is unresolved. CDR3 length equals 13 residues. Between the trimmed V and J ends, which lost 5 bases and 4 bases, there was a span of 11 bases. Germline CDR1 SGHAT, CDR2 FQNNGV. The CDR3 protein is CASSTSSRYGYTF. DNA of the CDR3: TGTGCCAGCAGCACGAGTTCCCGCTATGGCTACACCTTC.

This chain links TRBV5-4 with TRBJ1-1; no clear D. The CDR3 covers 15 residues. CDR1 is SGHNT and CDR2 is YYREEE in the germline V gene (reference sequence). The V end was cut by 3 bases, the J end by 2 bases, with 14 bases between. The CDR3 sequence: CASSSPGGGNTEAFF. DNA of the CDR3: TGTGCCAGCAGCTCTCCAGGAGGAGGAAACACTGAAGCTTTCTTT.

This clone was recorded only once. The chain couples TRBV20-1 to TRBJ1-2, with TRBD1 matching over 7 bases. Germline V gene lookup returns CDR1 DFQATT and CDR2 SNEGSKA (reference sequence). The CDR3 covers 11 residues. The ends lost 8 bases at V and 4 bases at J; junction bases unmatched: 4. CDR3 in amino acids: CSCGTAYGYTF. In nucleotides, the CDR3 is TGCAGTTGCGGGACAGCCTATGGCTACACCTTC.

This clone was picked up one time. The rearrangement uses TRBV3-1 (or the pseudogene TRBV3-2) and TRBJ1-5, with a possible D match to TRBD1 (6 bases). Deletions cut 5 bases from V and 0 bases from J, with 11 bases between. The germline gives CDR1 LGHDT, CDR2 YNNKEL (reference sequence). The length of the CDR3 is 15 residues. DNA for the CDR3: TGTGCCAGCAGCGGACGGACAGATAGCAATCAGCCCCAGCATTTT. It specifies CASSGRTDSNQPQHF.

V and J are TRBV5-6 and TRBJ2-5; D possibly corresponds to TRBD1 (6 bases). The CDR3 runs 13 residues. V gave up 2 bases and J gave up 5 bases, with 10 bases separating them. Germline assignment: CDR1 SGHDT and CDR2 YYEEEE. CDR3 DNA: TGTGCCAGCAGCTTTACAGGGCTCGAGACCCAGTACTTC. Translation gives CASSFTGLETQYF.

The gene calls are TRBV10-3 and TRBJ2-3, with D unclear. Germline lookup yields CDR1 ENHRY and CDR2 SYGVKD. The CDR3 contains 12 residues. Here the CDR3 DNA reads TGTGCGATATCACAGTCTGCAGATACGCAGTATTTT. Translated, it gives CAISQSADTQYF.

J is TRBJ2-3 and V is TRBV11-2; 9 nucleotides line up with TRBD2. The CDR3 is made up of 17 amino acids. Trimming at V came to 6 bases and at J to 4 bases, leaving 14 bases not matched to a gene. CDR1 and CDR2 from the germline V gene are SGHAT and FQNNGV. This CDR3 is CASSSFRSSGKSDTQYF. Written as DNA, the CDR3 is TGTGCCAGCAGTTCTTTTCGGTCTAGCGGGAAGTCAGATACGCAGTATTTT.

The V call is TRBV6-2 or TRBV6-3, the J call TRBJ2-1, with 8 nucleotides matching TRBD2. V dropped 5 bases and J dropped 5; count of bases not matched to a gene: 11. The CDR3 spans 16 residues. Germline lookup yields CDR1 MNHEY and CDR2 SVGEGT. Written as DNA, the CDR3 is TGTGCCAGCAGTCGGCCCGGGGGGGCGTTAAACAATGAGCAGTTCTTC. It specifies CASSRPGGALNNEQFF.

The chain recombines TRBV7-2 with TRBJ2-7, with TRBD2 identical over 12 bases. This CDR3 contains 17 residues. Germline CDR1 and CDR2: SGHTA and FQGNSA. V shed 5 bases and J 1 base; nucleotides not matched to a gene: 9. DNA of the CDR3: TGTGCCAGCAGCGGCGGGACTAGCGGGTCCGCTTCCTACGAGCAGTACTTC. Translation gives CASSGGTSGSASYEQYF. Full variable domain (missing parts from reference TRBV7-2 and TRBJ2-7): GAGVSQSPSNKVTEKGKDVELRCDPISGHTALYWYRQSLGQGLEFLIYFQGNSAPDKSGLPSDRFSAERTGGSVSTLTIQRTQQEDSAVYLCASSGGTSGSASYEQYFGPGTRLTVT.

This chain connects TRBV7-9 to TRBJ1-5; possibly TRBD1 for D (5 bases). This CDR3 spans 14 amino acids. V gave up 11 bases and J gave up 1 base, with 15 bases separating them. Per the germline V gene, CDR1 is SEHNR and CDR2 is FQNEAQ (reference sequence). CDR3 amino acids: CAPGRGMSNQPQHF. CDR3 nucleotides: TGTGCCCCGGGGCGGGGGATGAGCAATCAGCCCCAGCATTTT.